This T cell receptor beta chain comes out of a study of response to subunit inactivated influenza vaccine (dated by TCRdb to the late 2010s). Describing the broader study: The study used deep quantitative T cell receptor repertoire profiling to track responses to a trivalent subunit inactivated influenza vaccine. Findings and caveats that apply to the study as a whole: It was suggested by the authors that each seasonal influenza vaccination may recruit only a limited number of new T cells.

The time point label, as the study defines it: more than 35 days after influenza vaccine administration. There are a few counts of this clonotype. Its binding antigen is unknown. Within one base of it there is no much larger clone, and no base qualities were kept. Receptor libraries were prepared by RT-PCR. Instrument used: Illumina HiSeq 2500. Through fastp at Q25 and MiXCR, TCRdb rebuilt clones from the public reads, retaining in-frame beta chains. Each CDR3 protein appears once, grouped with its most common genes and DNA. The sample table records some 480,000 distinct CDR3 sequences; 9.5% to 13% of these occur just once. The ten largest clones capture about 12% of the sample. The clonotype comes from a man aged 45 to 65 who received an inactivated influenza vaccine. Donor details come from another sample of the same person, matched by shared clones. Sequences were derived from PBMCs from blood, sampled roughly 46 days after vaccination.

The DNA sequence is TGTGCCAGCAGCTTGACGGGCTCTAATGAAAAACTGTTTTTT. Translated, this is CASSLTGSNEKLFF. The sequence links TRBV7-9 to TRBJ1-4, with the D gene call left open. V loses 3 bases, J loses 3 bases, and the germline ends lie 8 bases apart. The CDR3 has 14 amino acids, counting the end cysteine and phenylalanine. Of the read, only the CDR3 DNA is kept; its 42 bases are in frame from base 1. The germline V gene (reference sequence) provides CDR1 SEHNR and CDR2 FQNEAQ. This CDR3, with the reference TRBV7-9 and TRBJ1-4 proteins standing in past its ends, gives the full variable domain DTGVSQNPRHKITKRGQNVTFRCDPISEHNRLYWYRQTLGQGPEFLTYFQNEAQLEKSRLLSDRFSAERPKGSFSTLEIQRTEQGDSAMYLCASSLTGSNEKLFFGSGTQLSVL.